This entry lists 31 T cell receptor beta chains sequenced from one sample in a study of blood T cell repertoires in COVID-19. Produced via immunoSEQ multiplex PCR; TCRdb's table is partial and in-frame only. In the table there are some 62,000 clones, roughly 84% of which are singletons. The sequencing sample was made of peripheral blood. Receptors were obtained from a woman of 80 years or more with active or convalescent COVID-19.

This clone appeared many times. The chain combines TRBV10-1 with TRBJ2-3; D possibly corresponds to TRBD1 (6 bases). The CDR3 runs to 12 residues. V lost 5 bases and J 4 bases, leaving 7 bases between the germline ends. CDR1 WNHNN and CDR2 SYGVQD come from the germline V gene (reference sequence). This CDR3 is CASSTGSDTQYF. CDR3 DNA: TGCGCCAGCAGTACAGGGTCAGATACGCAGTATTTT.

V gene TRBV3-1 (or the pseudogene TRBV3-2) combines with J gene TRBJ2-1; D remains unclear. V gave up 0 bases and J gave up 9 bases, with 9 bases separating them. Germline assignment: CDR1 LGHDT and CDR2 YNNKEL (reference sequence). The CDR3 totals 13 residues. The chain's CDR3 is CASSQDELGEQFF. CDR3 nucleotide sequence: TGTGCCAGCAGCCAAGACGAGCTCGGTGAGCAGTTCTTC.

The V and J genes are TRBV27 and TRBJ1-1; TRBD1 aligns across 10 bases. V was pared by 5 bases and J by 1 base, with 13 bases of the junction left unmatched. The germline CDR1 and CDR2 sequences are MNHEY and SMNVEV (reference sequence). CDR3 length: 18 residues. The CDR3 protein is CASSPWDRGPSRNTEAFF. The CDR3 DNA follows: TGTGCCAGCAGTCCATGGGACAGGGGCCCCAGTAGGAACACTGAAGCTTTCTTT.

The DNA for the CDR3 is TGTGCCACACTTGGAGGGCCAAAAGGGGCAAGCTCCTACGAGCAGTACTTC. This translates into CATLGGPKGASSYEQYF. The chain employs TRBV7-9 and TRBJ2-7; possibly TRBD2 for D (6 bases). Trimming removed 10 bases at V and 0 bases at J, with 25 bases between. Germline V gene data show CDR1 as SEHNR and CDR2 as FQNEAQ (reference sequence). This CDR3 has 17 residues.

The V and J genes are TRBV5-4 and TRBJ2-7; 8 bases align to TRBD2. Per germline, CDR1 SGHNT and CDR2 YYREEE (reference sequence). This CDR3 contains 16 residues. Trimming at V came to 0 bases and at J to 4 bases, leaving 9 bases not matched to a gene. This CDR3 is CASSLGTSRRRYEQYF. DNA for the CDR3: TGTGCCAGCAGCTTGGGGACTAGCCGGAGGCGGTACGAGCAGTACTTC. Full variable domain (rest looked up from reference TRBV5-4 and TRBJ2-7): ETGVTQSPTHLIKTRGQQVTLRCSSQSGHNTVSWYQQALGQGPQFIFQYYREEENGRGNFPPRFSGLQFPNYSSELNVNALELDDSALYLCASSLGTSRRRYEQYFGPGTRLTVT.

In DNA form, the CDR3 reads TGTGCCAGCAGCGTAGGGGTAGCGGGGGGGACTTACACAGATACGCAGTATTTT. The encoded protein is CASSVGVAGGTYTDTQYF. V and J are TRBV9 and TRBJ2-3; 11 bases are shared with TRBD2. The trim removed 0 bases at V and 2 bases at J, leaving 8 bases unmatched. There are 18 residues in the CDR3. From germline, CDR1 is SGDLS and CDR2 YYNGEE.

The chain combines TRBV10-1 with TRBJ2-2; TRBD2 aligns across 9 bases. V trimming: 3 bases; J trimming: 3 bases; junction bases outside the gene matches: 8. This CDR3 contains 17 residues. Per germline, CDR1 WNHNN and CDR2 SYGVQD (reference sequence). The CDR3 DNA reads TGCGCCAGCAGTGACTCGCGGGGGGGCCGGTACACCGGGGAGCTGTTTTTT. Its translation: CASSDSRGGRYTGELFF.

The chain combines TRBV19 with TRBJ1-2; D may be TRBD1 (5 bases). The germline gives CDR1 LNHDA, CDR2 SQIVND (reference sequence). V lost 6 bases and J lost 3, with 17 bases in between. The CDR3 spans 15 residues. CDR3 nucleotide sequence: TGTGCCAGTAGCCCGCGGGGGGGGTCTGACTATGGCTACACCTTC. Protein sequence: CASSPRGGSDYGYTF. The variable domain in full, completed from reference TRBV19 and TRBJ1-2, reads DGGITQSPKYLFRKEGQNVTLSCEQNLNHDAMYWYRQDPGQGLRLIYYSQIVNDFQKGDIAEGYSVSREKKESFPLTVTSAQKNPTAFYLCASSPRGGSDYGYTFGSGTRLTVV.

The CDR3 region has the DNA TGTGCCACCAGTGAAGCGCTAGGAGCTTTCTTT. It translates to CATSEALGAFF. The chain combines TRBV24-1 with TRBJ1-1; D remains ambiguous. The germline V and J ends were trimmed by 4 bases and 10 bases, with 9 bases remaining between them. The CDR3 totals 11 residues. Germline CDR1 reads KGHDR; CDR2 reads SFDVKD.

The J gene is TRBJ1-2, the V gene TRBV4-1; unclear D gene. The CDR3 sequence is 17 residues long. The V and J ends lost 0 bases and 4 bases respectively, with 18 bases between them. Germline V gives CDR1 MGHRA, CDR2 YSYEKL. The CDR3 region has the DNA TGCGCCAGCAGCCAAGATGATACTTCGTCCCCCCCCTATGGCTACACCTTC. Translation: CASSQDDTSSPPYGYTF.

This chain connects TRBV2 to TRBJ1-6; D remains ambiguous. Germline V lookup: CDR1 SNHLY, CDR2 FYNNEI. With 7 bases removed from V and 7 bases from J, the gap between germline ends came to 14 bases. The CDR3 is made up of 14 amino acids. CDR3 coding DNA: TGTGCCAGCAAGGACCTCGGCGGGAATTCACCCCTCCACTTT. Amino acid sequence: CASKDLGGNSPLHF.

V gene TRBV11-3 combines with J gene TRBJ2-2, with 9 bases aligning to TRBD1. The germline V gene has CDR1 SGHNT and CDR2 YENEEA. V dropped 5 bases and J dropped 6; count of bases not matched to a gene: 7. The CDR3 runs to 15 residues. The CDR3 nucleotides read TGTGCCAGCAGCCTCGGACAGGGGAGGCCCGGGGAGCTGTTTTTT. Translated, it gives CASSLGQGRPGELFF.

The rearrangement links TRBV5-1 to TRBJ2-5; 9 nucleotides line up with TRBD2. The V segment lost 1 base and the J segment 0 bases; nucleotides outside the gene matches: 1. Looked up from germline, CDR1 is SGHRS and CDR2 is YFSETQ. CDR3 size: 15 residues. As DNA, the CDR3 is TGCGCCAGCAGCTTGTTAGCGGGGGACCAAGAGACCCAGTACTTC. Translated, it gives CASSLLAGDQETQYF.

The CDR3 DNA reads as TGCGCCAGCACCGCGCCGGGGGAGCGCGGTCCCTACAATGAGCAGTTCTTC. Its translation is CASTAPGERGPYNEQFF. V usage is TRBV5-1 and J usage is TRBJ2-1; D possibly corresponds to TRBD2 (6 bases). The V and J ends lost 6 bases and 2 bases respectively, with 21 bases between them. CDR1 SGHRS and CDR2 YFSETQ come from the germline V gene. The CDR3 has 17 residues.

The V gene is TRBV5-1, the J gene TRBJ2-7; tentative D call: TRBD1 (6 bases). Deletions cut 7 bases from V and 0 bases from J, with 14 bases between. The germline gives CDR1 SGHRS, CDR2 YFSETQ. The CDR3 is 14 amino acids. Here the CDR3 reads CASARTVSSYEQYF. In DNA, the CDR3 is TGCGCCAGCGCCAGGACAGTGAGCTCCTACGAGCAGTACTTC.

The chain couples TRBV2 to TRBJ1-2; weak D call: TRBD1 (6 bases). V was shortened by 5 bases and J by 2 bases, with 15 bases between the two germline ends. Germline V gene data show CDR1 as SNHLY and CDR2 as FYNNEI. The CDR3 contains 15 residues. CDR3 DNA sequence: TGTGCCAGCAGTCCGGACAGAAACACGAACTATGGCTACACCTTC. The encoded protein is CASSPDRNTNYGYTF.

This chain uses TRBV6-5 with TRBJ2-3, with a possible D match to TRBD2 (5 bases). V dropped 2 bases and J dropped 0 bases, with 9 bases sitting between them. The CDR3 runs 15 residues. Per the germline V gene, CDR1 is MNHEY and CDR2 is SVGAGI. The CDR3 is CASSYIGSSTDTQYF. The CDR3 DNA is TGTGCCAGCAGTTACATAGGGAGCAGCACAGATACGCAGTATTTT.

The chain is built from TRBV5-1 and TRBJ2-3; 10 bases are shared with TRBD2. CDR1 and CDR2 (germline): SGHRS, YFSETQ. CDR3 size: 14 residues. Trimming at V came to 4 bases and at J to 6 bases, leaving 5 bases not matched to a gene. CDR3 in DNA: TGCGCCAGCAGCCTGAGCGGGGGGGCGGATACGCAGTATTTT. Translating it yields CASSLSGGADTQYF.

This sequence joins TRBV5-5 and TRBJ1-2; 9 nucleotides match TRBD1. The germline V gene has CDR1 SGHKS and CDR2 YYEKEE (reference sequence). J was trimmed by 2 bases and V by 4 bases; bases with no gene match: 9. CDR3 length: 16 residues. CDR3: CASSHLQGALNYGYTF. The CDR3 nucleotides read TGTGCCAGCAGCCACTTACAGGGGGCGTTGAACTATGGCTACACCTTC.

J is TRBJ2-3 and V is TRBV2, with D maybe TRBD2 (5 bases). The CDR3 sequence is 15 residues long. V lost 4 bases and J 4 bases, leaving 15 bases between the germline ends. Germline V gives CDR1 SNHLY, CDR2 FYNNEI. CDR3 residues: CASSGQVAGADTQYF. DNA of the CDR3: TGTGCCAGCAGTGGTCAGGTGGCGGGCGCAGATACGCAGTATTTT. The variable domain in full, with the rest retrieved from reference TRBV2 and TRBJ2-3, is EPEVTQTPSHQVTQMGQEVILRCVPISNHLYFYWYRQILGQKVEFLVSFYNNEISEKSEIFDDQFSVERPDGSNFTLKIRSTKLEDSAMYFCASSGQVAGADTQYFGPGTRLTVL.

This chain uses TRBV6-1 with TRBJ2-7, with a tentative D call TRBD1 (6 bases). V was shortened by 2 bases and J by 4 bases, with 24 bases between the two germline ends. Germline assignment: CDR1 MNHNS and CDR2 SASEGT. This CDR3 contains 18 residues. The CDR3 spells CASSEMGPDRYFQYEQYF. DNA for the CDR3: TGTGCCAGCAGTGAAATGGGGCCGGACAGATACTTTCAGTACGAGCAGTACTTC.

The V gene is TRBV4-1, the J gene TRBJ1-1; 7 bases line up with TRBD1. The CDR3 runs 14 residues. The junction had 4 bases not matched to a gene; V was cut back by 5 bases and J by 1 base. Looked up from germline, CDR1 is MGHRA and CDR2 is YSYEKL. The CDR3 here is CASSLGGGNTEAFF. CDR3 nucleotides: TGCGCCAGCAGCTTAGGGGGCGGGAACACTGAAGCTTTCTTT.

The V call is TRBV6-5, the J call TRBJ1-2; the D gene is possibly TRBD1 (5 bases). The V gene lost 2 bases and the J gene lost 7 bases, with 8 bases spanning the gap. Germline V gives CDR1 MNHEY, CDR2 SVGAGI. The CDR3 is 12 amino acids. CDR3 protein: CASSYPGSGYTF. As DNA, the CDR3 is TGTGCCAGCAGTTACCCAGGGTCTGGCTACACCTTC.

This clone showed up just a few times. This chain uses TRBV11-3 with TRBJ2-5, with D perhaps matching TRBD1 (6 bases). The V end was cut by 5 bases, the J end by 2 bases, with 9 bases between. There are 13 residues in the CDR3. From germline, CDR1 is SGHNT and CDR2 YENEEA. This CDR3 reads CASSPGQQETQYF. The CDR3 DNA sequence: TGTGCCAGCAGCCCGGGACAACAAGAGACCCAGTACTTC.

The chain is built from TRBV3-1 (or the pseudogene TRBV3-2) and TRBJ1-1; D is unclear. V lost 3 bases and J 14 bases, leaving 16 bases between the germline ends. Germline assignment: CDR1 LGHDT and CDR2 YNNKEL (reference sequence). This CDR3 spans 12 amino acids. CDR3 residues: CASSQANAERFF. Written as DNA, the CDR3 is TGTGCCAGCAGCCAGGCTAACGCGGAGAGATTCTTT.

This sequence joins TRBV11-3 and TRBJ1-2; a possible D gene is TRBD1 (5 bases). This CDR3 region has 14 residues. The V gene's germline CDR1 is SGHNT and CDR2 YENEEA. Trimming removed 6 bases from V and 2 bases from J, with 13 bases in between. In DNA, the CDR3 is TGTGCCAGCAGTCCGGGTAGGGGAAACTATGGCTACACCTTC. Its translation is CASSPGRGNYGYTF. Variable domain in full (rest from reference TRBV11-3 and TRBJ1-2): EAGVVQSPRYKIIEKKQPVAFWCNPISGHNTLYWYLQNLGQGPELLIRYENEEAVDDSQLPKDRFSAERLKGVDSTLKIQPAELGDSAVYLCASSPGRGNYGYTFGSGTRLTVV.

Only a few counts were recorded for this clone. CDR3: CASWLPSFIAYAGANTEAFF. CDR3 bases: TGCGCCAGCTGGCTTCCCTCATTCATCGCATACGCAGGGGCGAACACTGAAGCTTTCTTT. V gene TRBV10-1 combines with J gene TRBJ1-1; a possible D gene is TRBD1 (6 bases). Per the germline V gene, CDR1 is WNHNN and CDR2 is SYGVQD (reference sequence). Trimming stripped 8 bases from V and 1 base from J, with 32 bases between. The CDR3 sequence is 20 residues long.

This rearrangement joins TRBV5-5 to TRBJ1-1, with a weak D call TRBD1 (5 bases). This CDR3 comprises 13 residues. Looked up from germline, CDR1 is SGHKS and CDR2 is YYEKEE (reference sequence). V gave up 1 base and J gave up 1 base, with 5 bases separating them. The CDR3 sequence: CASSLTGNTEAFF. CDR3 nucleotide sequence: TGTGCCAGCAGCTTGACAGGGAACACTGAAGCTTTCTTT.

J is TRBJ2-7 and V is TRBV3-1 (or the pseudogene TRBV3-2); TRBD2 matches 11 bases. Looked up from germline, CDR1 is LGHDT and CDR2 is YNNKEL (reference sequence). The CDR3 extends over 18 amino acids. Trimming at V came to 1 base and at J to 2 bases, leaving 10 bases not matched to a gene. CDR3 in amino acids: CASSQGKGLAGDPYEQYF. The CDR3 DNA is TGTGCCAGCAGCCAAGGCAAAGGACTAGCGGGTGACCCCTACGAGCAGTACTTC.

V and J are TRBV27 and TRBJ1-1; D is unclear. Per germline, CDR1 MNHEY and CDR2 SMNVEV (reference sequence). This CDR3 is 13 amino acids long. The V and J ends lost 4 bases and 5 bases respectively, with 11 bases between them. CDR3 loop: CASSSIPVTEAFF. The CDR3 DNA is TGTGCCAGCAGTTCTATTCCTGTTACTGAAGCTTTCTTT.

V gene TRBV6-2 or TRBV6-3 combines with J gene TRBJ1-5, with 7 bases fitting TRBD1. Germline V gene data show CDR1 as MNHEY and CDR2 as SVGEGT. Trimming at V came to 5 bases and at J to 4 bases, leaving 5 bases not matched to a gene. The CDR3 covers 14 residues. DNA of the CDR3: TGTGCCAGCAGTCGGGACAGTTGGAATCAGCCCCAGCATTTT. It codes for CASSRDSWNQPQHF.